A selection of T cell receptor beta chains follows, all from one sample in a study of shared clonotypes between healthy human individuals. Profiled with immunoSEQ multiplex PCR; TCRdb holds only in-frame clones, not every one. The sample lists fewer than 2.5 million clones, roughly 93% seen once, with around 0.4% in the top ten. The sequencing sample was made of naive CD4+ T cells from PBMCs. The source is a man between 18 and 29 years old in good health. Some clones in this sample may be carry-over from other donors' samples. CDR3s include the opening cysteine and the closing phenylalanine or tryptophan. Clone size, where shown, is once, few, many, or a class for clones that have expanded.

v_gene,abundance,j_gene,CDR3aa
TRBV6-5,.,TRBJ1-5,CASKGTGEAQHF
TRBV12-5,once,TRBJ2-1,CASGLVLQGPPYNEQFF
TRBV14,.,TRBJ1-5,CASSPGGTGSQPQHF
TRBV7-3,.,TRBJ2-7,CASSHDGAGLAGFAYEQYF
TRBV4-1,.,TRBJ1-1,CASSQGMRAGNTEAFF
TRBV7-3,.,TRBJ2-5,CASSLSAGQGLETQYF
TRBV5-1,.,TRBJ2-1,CASSSTGLAGGGREQFF
TRBV28,.,TRBJ1-5,CASSLGTGGFQPQHF
TRBV25-1,.,TRBJ1-2,CASSARTVANYGYTF
TRBV7-3,once,TRBJ2-1,CASSSSLADTYNEQFF
TRBV13,.,TRBJ2-2,CASSPTVAGELFF
TRBV4-2,.,TRBJ1-1,CASSQTGGGNTEAFF
TRBV5-1,once,TRBJ2-1,CASSLPGLSSYNEQFF
TRBV9,.,TRBJ2-1,CASSVGDEQFF
TRBV7-9,.,TRBJ2-7,CASSLEGGGAYEQYF
TRBV7-2,.,TRBJ2-5,CASSDLTGRETQYF
TRBV5-1,.,TRBJ2-7,CASSLVGTGYYEQYF
TRBV4-1,.,TRBJ1-2,CASSQETSNYGYTF
TRBV5-1,once,TRBJ2-5,CASRQDRIQETQYF
TRBV7-2,.,TRBJ2-3,CASSISGASTDTQYF
TRBV4-2,.,TRBJ1-3,CASSQDFDVVQDGNTIYF
TRBV2,.,TRBJ2-7,CASSRRGGAGGPVEQYF
TRBV9,.,TRBJ2-7,CASSATPRLAGGHHEQYF
TRBV6-1,.,TRBJ2-1,CASREDRGGYNEQFF
TRBV6-1,.,TRBJ2-3,CASGNSGTDTQYF
TRBV6-1,.,TRBJ2-3,CAGRQGPGDTQYF
TRBV6-1,.,TRBJ1-4,CAGRTGVNEKLFF
TRBV28,once,TRBJ2-1,CASRTRTGQSYNEQFF
TRBV10-1,.,TRBJ2-2,CASSEGGGGTGELFF
TRBV30,.,TRBJ2-5,CAWSPTGLETQYF
TRBV7-9,.,TRBJ1-5,CASSLASRPQHF
TRBV19,.,TRBJ2-3,CASRHGTSGGTDTQYF
TRBV6-1,.,TRBJ2-3,CASSVLAGAQVDTQYF
TRBV6-6,.,TRBJ2-7,CASSAGQGVYEQYF
TRBV28,.,TRBJ2-5,CASSDGTLETQYF
TRBV7-2,once,TRBJ2-3,CASSRSGTAATDTQYF
TRBV28,.,TRBJ2-7,CASTEGGSSYEQYF
TRBV9,.,TRBJ2-7,CASSTHYPGSEQYF
TRBV5-4,once,TRBJ2-1,CASSPRNLVTPNEQFF
TRBV6-5,.,TRBJ1-2,CASSAVDRGIYGYTF
TRBV11-2,.,TRBJ2-1,CASTPSGVVSNEQFF
TRBV7-2,.,TRBJ2-5,CASRTGLAGTETQYF
TRBV13,.,TRBJ1-2,CASTRQGPGYTF
TRBV6-5,.,TRBJ2-4,CASSYGGAGNIQYF
TRBV2,.,TRBJ2-2,CASSPELAGAGELFF
TRBV5-1,.,TRBJ1-1,CASSLEVNTEAFF
TRBV2,.,TRBJ1-5,CASTLEGGGNQPQHF
TRBV10-1,.,TRBJ2-7,CASRPRQDSVQYF
TRBV7-9,.,TRBJ1-1,CASSAQGGTEAFF
TRBV5-1,.,TRBJ2-1,CASRDLLRERDNEQFF